Each of the 25 T cell receptor beta chains below was sequenced from the same sample in a study of identical twins. Each CDR3 protein gets one entry after TCRdb re-called the 5' RACE reads with MiXCR. The sample has 270,000 or so distinct CDR3 sequences, roughly 8% seen once. The same sample was also used in a study of yellow fever vaccine responses in identical twins.

The sample was CD8+ T cells sorted from blood. The receptors shown here come from a young woman in good health.

This chain connects TRBV12-3 or TRBV12-4 to TRBJ2-5; a weak D match, TRBD1 (5 bases). V was cut by 1 base and J by 0 bases, with 9 bases left in between. The CDR3 has 15 amino acids. The CDR3 loop reads CASSLGGPHQETQYF. CDR3 bases: TGTGCCAGCAGTTTAGGGGGCCCCCACCAAGAGACCCAGTACTTC.

The DNA of the CDR3 is TGCGCCAGCAGCCAAGATCGGGGGGTTGAATACACCATATATTTT. Translation: CASSQDRGVEYTIYF. The J gene is TRBJ1-3, the V gene TRBV4-3, with D possibly matching TRBD1 (5 bases). V gave up 0 bases and J gave up 8 bases, with 14 bases separating them. The CDR3 covers 15 residues. The germline V gene encodes CDR1 LGHNA and CDR2 YSLEER.

This clonotype was counted only a few times. The chain has TRBV6-2 or TRBV6-3 and TRBJ2-1; D is possibly TRBD1 or TRBD2 (5 bases each). V dropped 2 bases and J dropped 6 bases, with 29 bases sitting between them. Germline loops: CDR1 MNHEY, CDR2 SVGEGT. CDR3 length: 20 amino acids. CDR3 in DNA: TGTGCCAGCAGTTACCCCCCTGGGGGTTCGGCCGAGACCCCCCCCAATGAGCAGTTCTTC. Protein sequence: CASSYPPGGSAETPPNEQFF.

This clonotype was recorded at least ten times. The genes are TRBV5-1 and TRBJ2-3, with unresolved D. This CDR3 has 15 residues. Trimming took off 3 bases at V and 2 bases at J, with 13 bases between the two ends. Looked up from germline, CDR1 is SGHRS and CDR2 is YFSETQ. For the CDR3, the DNA is TGCGCCAGCAGCTCCTGGGTCCCCATCACAGATACGCAGTATTTT. Translated: CASSSWVPITDTQYF.

This rearrangement joins TRBV29-1 to TRBJ2-4; TRBD2 matches 7 bases. The CDR3 consists of 17 residues. The germline CDR1 and CDR2 sequences are SQVTM and ANQGSEA. V was pared by 6 bases and J by 2 bases, with 16 bases of the junction left unmatched. The CDR3 protein is CSVLLAPDLHTKNIQYF. The DNA for the CDR3 is TGCAGCGTGTTACTAGCGCCAGACCTCCATACCAAAAACATTCAGTACTTC.

The V call is TRBV4-3, the J call TRBJ2-2; D not certain. This CDR3 region has 13 residues. Germline V lookup: CDR1 LGHNA, CDR2 YSLEER. V gave up 3 bases and J gave up 4 bases, with 6 bases separating them. The CDR3 is CASSHSSTGELFF. The CDR3 coding sequence is TGCGCCAGCAGCCACTCTAGCACCGGGGAGCTGTTTTTT.

This clonotype was picked up a small number of times. The V call is TRBV4-3, the J call TRBJ2-1; 11 bases map to TRBD2. The CDR3 covers 16 residues. V gave up 0 bases and J gave up 7 bases; unmatched junction bases: 5. In germline, CDR1 is LGHNA, CDR2 YSLEER. CDR3 protein: CASSQDRLAGRNEQFF. The CDR3 coding sequence is TGCGCCAGCAGCCAAGATCGACTAGCGGGACGGAATGAGCAGTTCTTC.

V is TRBV20-1 and J is TRBJ1-2, with a tentative D call TRBD1 (6 bases). Trimming removed 6 bases at V and 6 bases at J, with 11 bases between. Germline V gives CDR1 DFQATT, CDR2 SNEGSKA (reference sequence). This CDR3 is built from 11 residues. CDR3 protein: CSAEQGDGYTF. DNA of the CDR3: TGCAGTGCCGAACAGGGTGATGGCTACACCTTC.

This clonotype was recorded at least ten times. This chain links TRBV11-3 with TRBJ2-3; D not certain. Germline CDR1 SGHNT, CDR2 YENEEA. This CDR3 spans 14 amino acids. V lost 1 base, J lost 2 bases, and 7 bases lay in between. CDR3 nucleotide sequence: TGTGCCAGCAGCTTAGGTTCCTTCACAGATACGCAGTATTTT. As protein: CASSLGSFTDTQYF.

The V gene is TRBV11-1, the J gene TRBJ2-6, with 7 bases aligning to TRBD1. V shed 7 bases, J shed 0 bases, and the junction held 18 bases outside the gene matches. Germline-derived CDR1 and CDR2 are SGHAT and FQDESV (reference sequence). The CDR3 is 20 residues long. The CDR3 spells CASTRSAGTDLYSGANVLTF. The CDR3, as DNA: TGTGCCAGCACCAGATCAGCCGGGACAGACCTCTACTCTGGGGCCAACGTCCTGACTTTC.

This clonotype was seen at least ten times. This chain joins TRBV6-5 and TRBJ2-7; TRBD1 might be the D (6 bases). With 0 bases removed from V and 3 bases from J, the gap between germline ends came to 9 bases. Germline V gene lookup returns CDR1 MNHEY and CDR2 SVGAGI. The CDR3 contains 14 residues. The CDR3: CASSYSGRGYEQYF. The CDR3 nucleotides read TGTGCCAGCAGTTACTCGGGCAGGGGCTACGAGCAGTACTTC.

The chain links TRBV7-9 to TRBJ2-7; 8 positions match TRBD1. The CDR3 runs 15 residues. V gave up 4 bases and J gave up 3 bases; unmatched junction bases: 8. Germline V lookup: CDR1 SEHNR, CDR2 FQNEAQ (reference sequence). Here the CDR3 DNA reads TGTGCCAGCAGCTACAGACAGGGGACGATCTACGAGCAGTACTTC. Translated: CASSYRQGTIYEQYF.

The V and J genes are TRBV7-2 and TRBJ2-7; D perhaps matches TRBD1 (6 bases). This CDR3 has 13 amino acids. The germline CDR1 and CDR2 sequences are SGHTA and FQGNSA. V lost 5 bases and J lost 3, with 11 bases in between. The CDR3 is CASSLTGFYEQYF. The CDR3 nucleotides read TGTGCCAGCAGCCTTACAGGGTTCTACGAGCAGTACTTC.

This clonotype was observed a handful of times. Here the CDR3 reads CASSQPRPQGRPGETQYF. The DNA of the CDR3 is TGTGCCAGCAGTCAACCGAGACCACAGGGGCGGCCGGGGGAGACCCAGTACTTC. The chain employs TRBV6-1 and TRBJ2-5; 7 bases map to TRBD1. CDR1 and CDR2 (germline): MNHNS, SASEGT. With 5 bases clipped from V and 5 bases from J, the junction kept 20 bases outside the gene matches. The CDR3 is made up of 18 amino acids.

The chain carries TRBV9 and TRBJ2-7, with D maybe TRBD2 (5 bases). This CDR3 is built from 13 residues. The germline gives CDR1 SGDLS, CDR2 YYNGEE. Trimming left V 0 bases short and J 7 bases short, with 11 bases between. The CDR3 sequence is CASSVEHRGEQYF. The CDR3 DNA is TGTGCCAGCAGCGTAGAACACCGAGGGGAGCAGTACTTC. The variable domain in full, with the rest retrieved from reference TRBV9 and TRBJ2-7, is DSGVTQTPKHLITATGQRVTLRCSPRSGDLSVYWYQQSLDQGLQFLIQYYNGEERAKGNILERFSAQQFPDLHSELNLSSLELGDSALYFCASSVEHRGEQYFGPGTRLTVT.

This clonotype was counted between two and nine times. This rearrangement joins TRBV15 to TRBJ2-5; the D is unclear. V lost 6 bases and J lost 4, with 18 bases in between. The CDR3 has 15 amino acids. Looked up from germline, CDR1 is LNHNV and CDR2 is YYDKDF (reference sequence). The CDR3: CATSPTPGSTETQYF. CDR3 coding DNA: TGTGCCACCAGTCCGACCCCGGGTTCGACAGAGACCCAGTACTTC.

This clonotype was counted only a few times. The V call is TRBV7-9, the J call TRBJ2-7; D is unresolved. Deletions cut 0 bases from V and 0 bases from J, with 12 bases between. There are 16 residues in the CDR3. Germline V gene lookup returns CDR1 SEHNR and CDR2 FQNEAQ (reference sequence). The CDR3 sequence: CASSLAGSYLSYEQYF. The CDR3 DNA reads as TGTGCCAGCAGCTTAGCCGGGTCCTACCTCTCCTACGAGCAGTACTTC.

This clonotype was observed a handful of times. V is TRBV7-2 and J is TRBJ2-5, with a tentative D call TRBD1 (5 bases). Trimming took off 5 bases at V and 5 bases at J, with 21 bases between the two ends. CDR3 size: 16 residues. Germline loops: CDR1 SGHTA, CDR2 FQGNSA. The CDR3 is CASSPWWGPKGETQYF. In DNA, the CDR3 is TGTGCCAGCAGCCCTTGGTGGGGCCCCAAGGGGGAGACCCAGTACTTC.

The chain has TRBV2 and TRBJ2-7; D is undetermined. Between the trimmed V and J ends, which lost 7 bases and 0 bases, there was a span of 7 bases. CDR3 size: 12 residues. Germline V lookup: CDR1 SNHLY, CDR2 FYNNEI. CDR3 in amino acids: CASTLSSYEQYF. Here the CDR3 DNA reads TGTGCCAGCACACTCAGCTCCTACGAGCAGTACTTC.

The chain is built from TRBV25-1 and TRBJ1-2; 7 bases are shared with TRBD1. Trimming removed 1 base from V and 6 bases from J; junction bases left unmatched: 11. The CDR3 covers 16 residues. Germline-derived CDR1 and CDR2 are MGHDK and SYGVNS. In DNA, the CDR3 is TGTGCCAGCAGTGAATCCGGGACAGCTGCCAGGGATGGCTACACCTTC. This gives the protein CASSESGTAARDGYTF.

This clonotype showed up just a few times. V and J are TRBV29-1 and TRBJ2-7, with D perhaps matching TRBD2 (5 bases). This CDR3 has 13 amino acids. The V end was cut by 5 bases, the J end by 4 bases, with 15 bases between. Germline V gene sequence: CDR1 SQVTM, CDR2 ANQGSEA. CDR3 sequence: CSVCQRESYEQYF. The CDR3 DNA follows: TGCAGCGTTTGCCAACGGGAATCTTACGAGCAGTACTTC.

This clonotype has a count of ten or more. This rearrangement joins TRBV7-2 to TRBJ1-5; tentatively, D is TRBD1 (5 bases). The CDR3 sequence is 17 residues long. Trimming shortened V by 0 bases and J by 3 bases, and 15 bases separated the two germline ends. The V gene's germline CDR1 is SGHTA and CDR2 FQGNSA. The CDR3 nucleotides are TGTGCCAGCAGCTTAGCGTCGGTGGGGCTGAACAATCAGCCCCAGCATTTT. Its translation: CASSLASVGLNNQPQHF.

In this sample, this clonotype turned up a few times. The V call is TRBV9, the J call TRBJ2-5; 12 positions agree with TRBD2. Germline CDR1 reads SGDLS; CDR2 reads YYNGEE. This CDR3 contains 15 residues. The V and J ends lost 3 bases and 5 bases, in that order; junction bases with no gene match: 5. CDR3 residues: CASSASGGALETQYF. In DNA, the CDR3 is TGTGCCAGCAGCGCTAGCGGGGGGGCTTTGGAGACCCAGTACTTC. Together with reference TRBV9 and TRBJ2-5, the CDR3 gives the full variable domain: DSGVTQTPKHLITATGQRVTLRCSPRSGDLSVYWYQQSLDQGLQFLIQYYNGEERAKGNILERFSAQQFPDLHSELNLSSLELGDSALYFCASSASGGALETQYFGPGTRLLVL.

This clonotype was counted many times. The CDR3 region has the DNA TGTGCCAGCAGCTTAGATGGGGTGGGCCTTTACGAGCAGTACTTC. Amino acid sequence: CASSLDGVGLYEQYF. The V and J genes are TRBV7-8 and TRBJ2-7, with D uncertain. Trimming shortened V by 1 base and J by 4 bases, and 14 bases separated the two germline ends. The CDR3 runs to 15 residues. CDR1 is SGHVS, CDR2 FQNEAQ, per germline.

This sequence joins TRBV2 and TRBJ2-7, with TRBD1 matching 12 bases. The CDR3 covers 12 residues. Germline values: CDR1 SNHLY, CDR2 FYNNEI. Trimming took 8 bases from V and 5 from J; bases not matched to a gene: 1. CDR3 sequence: CASGTGGHEQYF. The CDR3 nucleotides are TGTGCCAGCGGGACAGGGGGCCACGAGCAGTACTTC.